The entry below describes one T cell receptor (beta chain). This record belongs to a study of blood T cell repertoires in COVID-19. Whole-study context: COVID-19 samples from acute and convalescent phases originated in the United States, Italy and Spain.

Sequenced by immunoSEQ multiplex PCR; TCRdb stores in-frame clones only, minus some. The sample contains about 83,000 clones, 70% to 90% of which appear only once. The sequencing sample was made of peripheral blood. This TCR was sampled from a woman of 80 years or more in a cohort sampled during active or convalescent COVID-19.

The CDR3: CASSVGPQFYEQYF. CDR3 bases: TGTGCCAGCAGCGTAGGTCCCCAGTTCTACGAGCAGTACTTC. This rearrangement joins TRBV9 to TRBJ2-7, with D unclear. Germline V lookup: CDR1 SGDLS, CDR2 YYNGEE. The CDR3 is 14 residues long. V was clipped by 0 bases and J by 3 bases, with 10 bases between them.